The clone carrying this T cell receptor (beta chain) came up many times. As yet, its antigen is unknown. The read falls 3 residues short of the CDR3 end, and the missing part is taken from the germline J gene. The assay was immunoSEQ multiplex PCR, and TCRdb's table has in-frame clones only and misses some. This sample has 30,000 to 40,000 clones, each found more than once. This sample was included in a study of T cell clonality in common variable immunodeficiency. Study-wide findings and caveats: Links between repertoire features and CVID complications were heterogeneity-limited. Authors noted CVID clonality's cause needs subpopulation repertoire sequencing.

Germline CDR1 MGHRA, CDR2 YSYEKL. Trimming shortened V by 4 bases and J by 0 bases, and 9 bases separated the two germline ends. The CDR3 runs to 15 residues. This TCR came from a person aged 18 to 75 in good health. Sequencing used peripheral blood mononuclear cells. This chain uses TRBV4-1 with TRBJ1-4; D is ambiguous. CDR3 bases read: TGCGCCAGCAGCCCCCATCTAGCAACTAATGAAAAA. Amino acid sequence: CASSPHLATNEK. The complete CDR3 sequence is CASSPHLATNEKLFF.